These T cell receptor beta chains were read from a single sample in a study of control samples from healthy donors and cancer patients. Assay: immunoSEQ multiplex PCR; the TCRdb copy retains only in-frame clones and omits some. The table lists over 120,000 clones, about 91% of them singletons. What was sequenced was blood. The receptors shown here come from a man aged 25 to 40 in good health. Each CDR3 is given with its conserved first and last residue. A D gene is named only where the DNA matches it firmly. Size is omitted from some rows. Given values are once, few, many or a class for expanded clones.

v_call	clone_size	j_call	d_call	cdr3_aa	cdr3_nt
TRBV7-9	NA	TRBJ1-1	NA	CASSPSEGRNTEAFF	TGTGCCAGCAGCCCGTCGGAGGGGCGAAACACTGAAGCTTTCTTT
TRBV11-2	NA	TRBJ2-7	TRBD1	CASSFKYGTGFYEQYF	TGTGCCAGCAGCTTTAAATATGGGACAGGATTCTACGAGCAGTACTTC
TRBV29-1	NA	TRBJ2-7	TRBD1	CSVEVPGQGFEQYF	TGCAGCGTTGAAGTTCCGGGACAGGGGTTCGAGCAGTACTTC
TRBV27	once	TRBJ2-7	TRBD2	CASSSTPPGLAAYEQYF	TGTGCCAGCAGTTCAACTCCCCCCGGACTAGCGGCCTACGAGCAGTACTTC
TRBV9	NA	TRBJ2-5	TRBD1	CASSTGEETQYF	TGTGCCAGCAGCACAGGGGAAGAGACCCAGTACTTC
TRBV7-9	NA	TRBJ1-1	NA	CASSFERTVNTEAFF	TGTGCCAGCAGCTTTGAAAGGACAGTGAACACTGAAGCTTTCTTT
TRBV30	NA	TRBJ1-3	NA	CAWSIGEGIYF	TGTGCCTGGAGCATTGGAGAGGGCATATATTTT
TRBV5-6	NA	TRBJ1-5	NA	CASSFTGNQPQHF	TGTGCCAGCAGCTTTACAGGGAACCAGCCCCAGCATTTT
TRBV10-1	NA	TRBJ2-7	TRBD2	CASSESSRLAQEQYF	TGCGCCAGCAGTGAGTCCTCGCGACTAGCACAAGAGCAGTACTTC
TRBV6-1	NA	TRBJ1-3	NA	CASSEAGGLGNTIYF	TGTGCCAGCAGTGAAGCCGGGGGGCTTGGAAACACCATATATTTT
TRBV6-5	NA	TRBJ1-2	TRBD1	CASSYATGENGYTF	TGTGCCAGCAGTTACGCAACAGGGGAAAATGGCTACACCTTC
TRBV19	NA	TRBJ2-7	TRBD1	CASSITGDPFYEQYF	TGTGCCAGTAGTATCACAGGGGACCCATTCTACGAGCAGTACTTC
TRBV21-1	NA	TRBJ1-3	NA	CATHGQGGNTIYF	TGTGCCACCCATGGACAGGGAGGGAACACCATATATTTT
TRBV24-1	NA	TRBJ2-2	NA	CATSDEIGPRAGETGELFF	TGTGCCACCAGTGATGAAATCGGACCGAGGGCAGGGGAAACCGGGGAGCTGTTTTTT
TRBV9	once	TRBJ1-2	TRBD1	CASSVRTGRLPGYGYTF	TGTGCCAGCAGCGTCCGGACAGGGAGGCTCCCGGGCTATGGCTACACCTTC
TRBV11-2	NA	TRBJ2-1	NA	CASSFGAGSYNEQFF	TGTGCCAGCAGCTTTGGGGCAGGCTCCTACAATGAGCAGTTCTTC
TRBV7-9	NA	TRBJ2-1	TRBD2	CASSPGTSVETYNEQFF	TGTGCCAGCAGCCCCGGGACTAGCGTAGAGACCTACAATGAGCAGTTCTTC
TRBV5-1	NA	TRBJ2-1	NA	CASSLGGRGGENEQFF	TGCGCCAGCAGCTTGGGGGGGAGGGGGGGGGAGAATGAGCAGTTCTTC
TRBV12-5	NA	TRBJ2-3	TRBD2	CASGLVTSGDTQYF	TGTGCTAGTGGTTTGGTAACTAGCGGAGATACGCAGTATTTT
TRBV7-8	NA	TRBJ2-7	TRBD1	CASSLGDRGTYEQYF	TGTGCCAGCAGCTTAGGTGACAGGGGTACGTACGAGCAGTACTTC
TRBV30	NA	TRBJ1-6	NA	CAWSVTTGGNSPLHF	TGTGCCTGGAGTGTAACCACCGGGGGAAATTCACCCCTCCACTTT
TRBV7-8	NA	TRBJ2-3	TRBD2	CASSSIPGTSGGVLTDTQYF	TGTGCCAGCAGCTCAATACCCGGGACTAGCGGGGGGGTTCTCACAGATACGCAGTATTTT
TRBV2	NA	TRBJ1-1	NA	CASRSEGEGTEAFF	TGTGCCAGCAGATCGGAAGGGGAAGGAACTGAAGCTTTCTTT
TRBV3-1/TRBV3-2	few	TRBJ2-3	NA	CASSQVMGTQYF	TGTGCCAGCAGCCAAGTTATGGGAACGCAGTATTTT
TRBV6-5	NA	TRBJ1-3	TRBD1	CASNRDRAGNTIYF	TGTGCCAGCAACCGGGACAGGGCTGGAAACACCATATATTTT
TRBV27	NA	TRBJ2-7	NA	CASSLSRYTYEQYF	TGTGCCAGCAGTTTATCCCGGTATACCTACGAGCAGTACTTC
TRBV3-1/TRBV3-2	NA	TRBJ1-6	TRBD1	CASSERQGGRGSPLHF	TGTGCCAGCAGCGAGCGACAGGGGGGAAGAGGATCACCCCTCCACTTT
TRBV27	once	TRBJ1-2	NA	CASRSDRPNYGYTF	TGTGCCAGCAGAAGTGACAGACCTAACTATGGCTACACCTTC
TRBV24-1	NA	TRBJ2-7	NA	CATSEGGYEQYF	TGTGCCACCAGTGAAGGGGGCTACGAGCAGTACTTC
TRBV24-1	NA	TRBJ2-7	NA	CATKTRVPRNHEQYF	TGTGCCACCAAAACTCGGGTCCCAAGGAACCACGAGCAGTACTTC
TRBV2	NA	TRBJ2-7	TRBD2	CASRTSGVNEQYF	TGTGCCAGCAGGACTAGCGGGGTTAACGAGCAGTACTTC
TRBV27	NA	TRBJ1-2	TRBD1	CASSSRDRAGGYTF	TGTGCCAGCAGTTCCAGGGACAGGGCGGGTGGCTACACCTTC
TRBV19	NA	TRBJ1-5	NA	CASSINWQPQHF	TGTGCCAGTAGTATAAATTGGCAGCCCCAGCATTTT
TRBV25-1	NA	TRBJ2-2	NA	CASSLGGLSNTGELFF	TGTGCCAGCAGTTTAGGGGGGCTCTCGAACACCGGGGAGCTGTTTTTT
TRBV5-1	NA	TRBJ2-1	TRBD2	CASWRGGSGDNEQFF	TGCGCCAGCTGGCGGGGGGGCTCAGGCGACAATGAGCAGTTCTTC
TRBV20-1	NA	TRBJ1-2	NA	CSASLSAEGGYTF	TGCAGTGCTAGTCTGTCCGCCGAAGGTGGCTACACCTTC
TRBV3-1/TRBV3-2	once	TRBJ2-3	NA	CASSQGQISTDTQYF	TGTGCCAGCAGCCAAGGACAGATTAGCACAGATACGCAGTATTTT
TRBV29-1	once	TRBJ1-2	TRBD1	CGVGNRGANYGYTF	TGCGGCGTTGGCAACAGGGGGGCTAACTATGGCTACACCTTC
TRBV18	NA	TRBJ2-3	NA	CASSPESFTDTQYF	TGTGCCAGCTCACCAGAGTCCTTTACAGATACGCAGTATTTT
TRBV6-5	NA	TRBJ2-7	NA	CASRYGADYEQYF	TGTGCCAGCAGATACGGGGCTGACTACGAGCAGTACTTC
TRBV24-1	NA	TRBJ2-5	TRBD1	CATSDPGTVTQETQYF	TGTGCCACCAGTGACCCCGGGACAGTGACTCAAGAGACCCAGTACTTC